This TCR beta chain was observed in a study of siplizumab effects on memory and regulatory T cells. Study-wide results and caveats: Alloreactive sequences from unstimulated CD4+ memory cells fell significantly with siplizumab. The study did not confirm that proliferating Tregs from siplizumab cultures were suppressive.

V was clipped by 0 bases and J by 3 bases; unmatched bases: 2. The CDR3 is 14 residues long. The germline V gene encodes CDR1 SGHKS and CDR2 YYEKEE (reference sequence). Assays were performed on roughly 90,000 TCR templates per sample. Method: immunoSEQ multiplex PCR; TCRdb's copy keeps in-frame clones and lacks some. The table has approximately 46,000 clones, nearly 95% seen once. A note on this clone: Its antigen is not known.

The sample comprised CD8+ T cells sorted from blood. The sequence came from a human donor in good health. The chain uses TRBV5-5 and TRBJ2-7; 8 nucleotides align to TRBD1. The CDR3 coding sequence is TGTGCCAGCAGCTTGGGAGACAGGGGCTACGAGCAGTACTTC. It yields the protein CASSLGDRGYEQYF.